Listed below are T cell receptor beta chains from one sample, sequenced in a study of PD-L1 blockade in urothelial cancer. Generated by immunoSEQ multiplex PCR, the TCRdb table keeps only in-frame clones and is missing some. The table includes 90,000 to 100,000 clones, nearly 90% detected once. Sample: PBMCs, taken around atezolizumab (anti-PD-L1) treatment. These receptors were collected from a man aged 55 to 69 with urothelial cancer. Both conserved end residues are part of each CDR3. The D gene is left open where the match is weak. Only some rows state a clone size, as once, few, many or a class for expanded clones.

v_gene: TRBV30
abundance: NA
d_gene: TRBD1
j_gene: TRBJ2-5
CDR3aa: CAWSTKGQGVKTQYF
CDR3nt: TGTGCCTGGAGTACAAAGGGACAGGGAGTTAAGACCCAGTACTTC

v_gene: TRBV7-3
abundance: NA
d_gene: TRBD1
j_gene: TRBJ1-5
CDR3aa: CASSSLQGNSNQPQHF
CDR3nt: TGTGCCAGCAGCTCCTTACAGGGGAATAGCAATCAGCCCCAGCATTTT

v_gene: TRBV7-2
abundance: NA
d_gene: TRBD2
j_gene: TRBJ2-3
CDR3aa: CASSARTRVDTQYF
CDR3nt: TGTGCCAGCAGCGCTCGGACTAGAGTGGATACGCAGTATTTT

v_gene: TRBV19
abundance: NA
d_gene: NA
j_gene: TRBJ2-5
CDR3aa: CAPSVTSFHRETQYF
CDR3nt: TGTGCCCCTAGTGTCACTAGCTTTCATCGGGAGACCCAGTACTTC

v_gene: TRBV2
abundance: few
d_gene: TRBD2
j_gene: TRBJ2-7
CDR3aa: CASRGAGGSYEQYF
CDR3nt: TGTGCCAGCAGAGGAGCGGGAGGGTCCTACGAGCAGTACTTC

v_gene: TRBV28
abundance: NA
d_gene: TRBD1
j_gene: TRBJ2-2
CDR3aa: CASAIRQGRIAGELFF
CDR3nt: TGTGCCAGCGCAATCCGACAGGGGAGGATCGCCGGGGAGCTGTTTTTT

v_gene: TRBV19
abundance: once
d_gene: NA
j_gene: TRBJ1-6
CDR3aa: CASSFRTQSSYNSPLHF
CDR3nt: TGTGCCAGTAGTTTCCGGACACAGAGCTCCTATAATTCACCCCTCCACTTT

v_gene: TRBV6-4
abundance: NA
d_gene: TRBD1
j_gene: TRBJ2-1
CDR3aa: CASSDGQGANEQFF
CDR3nt: TGTGCCAGCAGTGACGGACAGGGGGCGAATGAGCAGTTCTTC

v_gene: TRBV6-6
abundance: NA
d_gene: TRBD2
j_gene: TRBJ2-1
CDR3aa: CASSTGLAERYNEQFF
CDR3nt: TGTGCCAGCTCAACGGGACTAGCGGAGCGTTACAATGAGCAGTTCTTC

v_gene: TRBV5-6
abundance: NA
d_gene: NA
j_gene: TRBJ2-5
CDR3aa: CASSPPRRVQETQYF
CDR3nt: TGTGCCAGCAGCCCGCCCAGGAGGGTCCAAGAGACCCAGTACTTC

v_gene: TRBV4-1
abundance: NA
d_gene: NA
j_gene: TRBJ2-3
CDR3aa: CASSERDWGSTPDTQYF
CDR3nt: TGCGCCAGCAGCGAACGGGACTGGGGGAGCACCCCAGATACGCAGTATTTT

v_gene: TRBV27
abundance: NA
d_gene: TRBD1
j_gene: TRBJ2-5
CDR3aa: CASSLDRGAETQYF
CDR3nt: TGTGCCAGCAGTTTAGACAGGGGGGCAGAGACCCAGTACTTC

v_gene: TRBV28
abundance: once
d_gene: NA
j_gene: TRBJ1-2
CDR3aa: CASSTGQIYGYTF
CDR3nt: TGTGCCAGCAGCACAGGACAGATTTATGGCTACACCTTC

v_gene: TRBV9
abundance: NA
d_gene: NA
j_gene: TRBJ2-6
CDR3aa: CASSVTQGSGANVLTF
CDR3nt: TGTGCCAGCAGCGTCACACAGGGCTCTGGGGCCAACGTCCTGACTTTC

v_gene: TRBV7-2
abundance: NA
d_gene: TRBD2
j_gene: TRBJ2-5
CDR3aa: CASSLTSGGGETQYF
CDR3nt: TGTGCCAGCAGCTTAACTAGCGGGGGGGGAGAGACCCAGTACTTC

v_gene: TRBV28
abundance: NA
d_gene: TRBD1
j_gene: TRBJ1-5
CDR3aa: CASRQGMNNQPQHF
CDR3nt: TGTGCCAGCAGACAGGGGATGAACAATCAGCCCCAGCATTTT

v_gene: TRBV7-9
abundance: NA
d_gene: TRBD1
j_gene: TRBJ1-1
CDR3aa: CASRPTGDSEAFF
CDR3nt: TGTGCCAGCAGACCAACAGGGGACTCTGAAGCTTTCTTT

v_gene: TRBV5-4
abundance: NA
d_gene: NA
j_gene: TRBJ2-2
CDR3aa: CASSLTGTGELFF
CDR3nt: TGTGCCAGCAGCTTGACAGGGACCGGGGAGCTGTTTTTT

v_gene: TRBV2
abundance: NA
d_gene: TRBD1
j_gene: TRBJ1-2
CDR3aa: CASRATGGNYGYTF
CDR3nt: TGTGCCAGCCGGGCGACAGGGGGCAACTATGGCTACACCTTC

v_gene: TRBV4-3
abundance: NA
d_gene: TRBD2
j_gene: TRBJ2-2
CDR3aa: CASSQQSAGGTGELFF
CDR3nt: TGCGCCAGCAGCCAACAATCAGCGGGAGGCACCGGGGAGCTGTTTTTT

v_gene: TRBV9
abundance: once
d_gene: TRBD2
j_gene: TRBJ2-2
CDR3aa: CASSVGWEGRTGELFF
CDR3nt: TGTGCCAGCAGCGTAGGGTGGGAGGGTCGCACCGGGGAGCTGTTTTTT

v_gene: TRBV19
abundance: once
d_gene: TRBD1
j_gene: TRBJ1-5
CDR3aa: CASSGTGGNQPQHF
CDR3nt: TGTGCCAGTAGCGGGACAGGGGGCAATCAGCCCCAGCATTTT

v_gene: TRBV7-3
abundance: NA
d_gene: NA
j_gene: TRBJ2-3
CDR3aa: CASSSGTDTQYF
CDR3nt: TGTGCCAGCAGCTCCGGCACAGATACGCAGTATTTT

v_gene: TRBV19
abundance: NA
d_gene: TRBD1
j_gene: TRBJ1-2
CDR3aa: CASSKKDRYYGYTF
CDR3nt: TGTGCCAGTAGTAAGAAGGACAGGTACTATGGCTACACCTTC

v_gene: TRBV10-1
abundance: NA
d_gene: TRBD1
j_gene: TRBJ2-3
CDR3aa: CASSKGQGSGTDTQYF
CDR3nt: TGCGCCAGCAGTAAGGGACAGGGGAGTGGCACAGATACGCAGTATTTT

v_gene: TRBV10-3
abundance: once
d_gene: NA
j_gene: TRBJ2-6
CDR3aa: CAISPRQEKEPGANVLTF
CDR3nt: TGTGCCATCAGCCCCAGACAGGAGAAGGAGCCTGGGGCCAACGTCCTGACTTTC

v_gene: TRBV30
abundance: NA
d_gene: TRBD1
j_gene: TRBJ1-3
CDR3aa: CAWTPDRGAGNTIYF
CDR3nt: TGTGCCTGGACTCCTGACAGGGGGGCTGGAAACACCATATATTTT

v_gene: TRBV30
abundance: NA
d_gene: TRBD1
j_gene: TRBJ1-2
CDR3aa: CAWSVGTGANYGYTF
CDR3nt: TGTGCCTGGAGTGTAGGGACAGGAGCTAACTATGGCTACACCTTC

v_gene: TRBV4-1
abundance: NA
d_gene: TRBD2
j_gene: TRBJ2-7
CDR3aa: CASSQIAGGNYEQYF
CDR3nt: TGCGCCAGCAGCCAAATAGCGGGAGGAAATTACGAGCAGTACTTC

v_gene: TRBV6-5
abundance: NA
d_gene: TRBD2
j_gene: TRBJ2-5
CDR3aa: CASSLAGEGRETQYF
CDR3nt: TGTGCCAGCAGTCTAGCGGGAGAAGGGCGAGAGACCCAGTACTTC

v_gene: TRBV30
abundance: NA
d_gene: NA
j_gene: TRBJ1-2
CDR3aa: CAWSVPYGYTF
CDR3nt: TGTGCCTGGAGCGTCCCCTATGGCTACACCTTC

v_gene: TRBV29-1
abundance: NA
d_gene: TRBD2
j_gene: TRBJ2-1
CDR3aa: CSVERAGVRNNEQFF
CDR3nt: TGCAGCGTTGAAAGGGCGGGAGTTCGGAACAATGAGCAGTTCTTC

v_gene: TRBV7-3
abundance: NA
d_gene: NA
j_gene: TRBJ2-7
CDR3aa: CASSLGPGVYEQYF
CDR3nt: TGTGCCAGCAGCTTAGGACCCGGGGTCTACGAGCAGTACTTC

v_gene: TRBV28
abundance: once
d_gene: NA
j_gene: TRBJ2-7
CDR3aa: CASRRGTYEQYF
CDR3nt: TGTGCCAGCAGAAGGGGGACCTACGAGCAGTACTTC

v_gene: TRBV4-2
abundance: NA
d_gene: TRBD2
j_gene: TRBJ2-1
CDR3aa: CASSQVTGGRAVNEQFF
CDR3nt: TGTGCCAGCAGCCAAGTTACCGGCGGGAGAGCAGTCAATGAGCAGTTCTTC

v_gene: TRBV7-3
abundance: NA
d_gene: TRBD2
j_gene: TRBJ2-2
CDR3aa: CASSLGLAGVTGELFF
CDR3nt: TGTGCCAGCAGCTTAGGACTAGCGGGAGTCACCGGGGAGCTGTTTTTT

v_gene: TRBV11-3
abundance: NA
d_gene: NA
j_gene: TRBJ2-7
CDR3aa: CASSLYEQYF
CDR3nt: TGTGCCAGCAGCCTCTACGAGCAGTACTTC

v_gene: TRBV5-1
abundance: NA
d_gene: TRBD1
j_gene: TRBJ2-7
CDR3aa: CASSLTGEVGEQYF
CDR3nt: TGCGCCAGCAGCTTGACAGGGGAAGTCGGCGAGCAGTACTTC

v_gene: TRBV19
abundance: many
d_gene: NA
j_gene: TRBJ2-1
CDR3aa: CATSKGAFSYNEQFF
CDR3nt: TGTGCCACTTCCAAAGGGGCTTTCTCCTACAATGAGCAGTTCTTC

v_gene: TRBV4-1
abundance: NA
d_gene: NA
j_gene: TRBJ1-2
CDR3aa: CASSQQIRIGGSGYGYTF
CDR3nt: TGCGCCAGCAGCCAACAAATCCGCATTGGGGGGTCAGGTTATGGCTACACCTTC